These 25 T cell receptor beta chains were all obtained from the same sample, sequenced in a study of cytomegalovirus exposure and HLA in healthy donors. Researchers ran the PCR with 60 Vbeta and 13 Jbeta primers. The assay was immunoSEQ multiplex PCR, and TCRdb's table has in-frame clones only and misses some. Of 90,000 to 140,000 clones detected, under 85% appear once; the ten largest clones hold roughly 1.9%. Sequencing input: PBMCs. Receptor source: a man aged 25-45 years in good health and CMV-seronegative.

The rearrangement joins TRBV7-6 to TRBJ2-1; the match to TRBD2 covers 9 bases. The V segment lost 5 bases and the J segment 4 bases; nucleotides outside the gene matches: 9. Germline V gene lookup returns CDR1 SGHVS and CDR2 FNYEAQ. The CDR3 is made up of 16 amino acids. The CDR3 protein is CASSPTTSGSYNEQFF. The CDR3 DNA follows: TGTGCCAGCAGCCCCACGACTAGCGGATCGTACAATGAGCAGTTCTTC.

This clone was recorded once. The gene calls are TRBV7-9 and TRBJ2-5; 9 nucleotides match TRBD2. The germline V gene has CDR1 SEHNR and CDR2 FQNEAQ (reference sequence). The V segment lost 6 bases and the J segment 2 bases; nucleotides outside the gene matches: 4. CDR3 size: 14 residues. CDR3 nucleotides: TGTGCCAGCAGTATGACTAGCGGACAAGAGACCCAGTACTTC. Encoded protein: CASSMTSGQETQYF. Full variable domain (remainder filled in from reference TRBV7-9 and TRBJ2-5): DTGVSQNPRHKITKRGQNVTFRCDPISEHNRLYWYRQTLGQGPEFLTYFQNEAQLEKSRLLSDRFSAERPKGSFSTLEIQRTEQGDSAMYLCASSMTSGQETQYFGPGTRLLVL.

CDR3 in DNA: TGCGCCAGCAGCCCCGGGACTGATAGATTCAATGAGCAGTTCTTC. This encodes CASSPGTDRFNEQFF. The chain recombines TRBV5-1 with TRBJ2-1; a possible D gene is TRBD2 (6 bases). Per germline, CDR1 SGHRS and CDR2 YFSETQ. V dropped 4 bases and J dropped 6 bases, with 17 bases sitting between them. This CDR3 is built from 15 residues.

V and J are TRBV28 and TRBJ2-1, with D perhaps TRBD1 (5 bases). The CDR3 covers 15 residues. Germline CDR1 reads MDHEN; CDR2 reads SYDVKM. V shed 5 bases and J shed 10 bases, with 21 bases lying between them. This CDR3 is CASSVSSGNHFEQFF. The CDR3 DNA sequence: TGTGCCAGCAGTGTCTCTTCAGGGAACCACTTCGAGCAGTTCTTC.

V is TRBV19 and J is TRBJ1-4, with D possibly TRBD1 on 6 matching bases. The CDR3 is made up of 15 amino acids. CDR1 LNHDA and CDR2 SQIVND come from the germline V gene (reference sequence). Between the trimmed V and J ends, which lost 4 bases and 5 bases, there was a span of 14 bases. CDR3 protein: CASSTGTRINEKLFF. DNA of the CDR3: TGTGCCAGTAGTACCGGGACAAGGATCAATGAAAAACTGTTTTTT.

This clone was found a few times. The chain uses TRBV7-9 and TRBJ1-1; D is uncertain. The germline V gene has CDR1 SEHNR and CDR2 FQNEAQ (reference sequence). The CDR3 consists of 13 residues. V was cut by 3 bases and J by 7 bases, with 12 bases left in between. CDR3 nucleotides: TGTGCCAGCAGCTTTTTGCGGCGGAATGAAGCTTTCTTT. It yields the protein CASSFLRRNEAFF.

The chain's CDR3 is CASSPGTDPYEQYF. The CDR3 DNA reads TGCGCCAGCAGCCCGGGGACTGATCCCTACGAGCAGTACTTC. This sequence joins TRBV4-3 and TRBJ2-7; the D gene is possibly TRBD2 (6 bases). Germline V lookup: CDR1 LGHNA, CDR2 YSLEER. This CDR3 comprises 14 residues. V shed 4 bases and J shed 2 bases, with 12 bases lying between them.

For the CDR3, the DNA is TGTGCCAGCTCACCTAGCGGGGGGGCGTACGAGCAGTACTTC. Translating it yields CASSPSGGAYEQYF. V and J are TRBV18 and TRBJ2-5; TRBD2 matches at 11 bases. The J call is doubtful: the DNA matches TRBJ2-7 better. This CDR3 is built from 14 residues. From germline, CDR1 is KGHSH and CDR2 LQKENI.

The rearrangement links TRBV6-5 to TRBJ2-7; the match to TRBD1 covers 7 bases. J lost 3 bases, V lost 2 bases, and 4 bases had no gene match. There are 14 residues in the CDR3. CDR1 and CDR2 (germline): MNHEY, SVGAGI. The CDR3 nucleotides read TGTGCCAGCAGTTACGGGACAGCAGTCTACGAGCAGTACTTC. Translated, it gives CASSYGTAVYEQYF.

With regard to this clone: Mismatch with germline at one junction end may stem from a read error. This rearrangement joins TRBV10-3 to TRBJ2-3; D possibly corresponds to TRBD1 (5 bases). There are 11 residues in the CDR3. Germline CDR1 is ENHRY and CDR2 is SYGVKD. This CDR3 reads CAIGARDTQCF. The CDR3 DNA sequence: TGTGCCATCGGGGCGCGCGATACGCAGTGTTTT.

The gene calls are TRBV6-4 and TRBJ2-3; 11 nucleotides match TRBD1. Trimming took 8 bases from V and 6 from J; bases not matched to a gene: 10. Germline V gene lookup returns CDR1 MRHNA and CDR2 SNTAGT. The CDR3 runs 15 residues. This CDR3 is CASSRTGGVVDTQYF. In DNA, the CDR3 is TGTGCCAGCTCCAGGACAGGGGGCGTCGTGGATACGCAGTATTTT.

This chain joins TRBV4-1 and TRBJ2-5; maybe TRBD2 (6 bases). This CDR3 region has 14 residues. Per germline, CDR1 MGHRA and CDR2 YSYEKL. Trimming removed 3 bases from V and 2 bases from J, with 10 bases in between. CDR3 protein: CASSQTGLQETQYF. CDR3 nucleotide sequence: TGCGCCAGCAGCCAGACGGGACTGCAAGAGACCCAGTACTTC.

The chain carries TRBV6-1 and TRBJ1-4, with a tentative D call TRBD1 (5 bases). V was clipped by 5 bases and J by 6 bases, with 16 bases between them. There are 15 residues in the CDR3. Germline CDR1 MNHNS, CDR2 SASEGT. CDR3 in DNA: TGTGCCAGCAGTCCTTCCGGGGGGAGATATGAAAAACTGTTTTTT. Translating gives CASSPSGGRYEKLFF.

J is TRBJ2-3 and V is TRBV5-1; 8 bases fit TRBD1. Per germline, CDR1 SGHRS and CDR2 YFSETQ. V was pared by 0 bases and J by 3 bases, with 6 bases of the junction left unmatched. CDR3 length: 16 residues. The CDR3 here is CASSLEGRGRTDTQYF. The CDR3 DNA is TGCGCCAGCAGCTTGGAGGGCAGGGGGCGAACAGATACGCAGTATTTT. Filled out from reference TRBV5-1 and TRBJ2-3, the complete variable domain reads KAGVTQTPRYLIKTRGQQVTLSCSPISGHRSVSWYQQTPGQGLQFLFEYFSETQRNKGNFPGRFSGRQFSNSRSEMNVSTLELGDSALYLCASSLEGRGRTDTQYFGPGTRLTVL.

This clone has a handful of counts. This sequence joins TRBV4-2 and TRBJ2-7, with D tentatively TRBD2 (6 bases). CDR3 size: 14 residues. Germline V lookup: CDR1 LGHNA, CDR2 YNFKEQ. Trimming removed 7 bases at V and 0 bases at J, with 13 bases between. In nucleotides, the CDR3 is TGTGCCAGCACCCTCGGGACTGGCTCCTACGAGCAGTACTTC. Translating it yields CASTLGTGSYEQYF.

This chain links TRBV2 with TRBJ1-5, with 7 bases matching TRBD1. CDR3 length: 15 amino acids. V gave up 4 bases and J gave up 7 bases; unmatched junction bases: 10. Per the germline V gene, CDR1 is SNHLY and CDR2 is FYNNEI. The CDR3 protein is CASSGTGTVRQPQHF. The CDR3 region has the DNA TGTGCCAGCAGTGGTACGGGGACAGTACGGCAGCCCCAGCATTTT.

The chain recombines TRBV7-2 with TRBJ2-1; the D is unclear. The CDR3 length is 11 residues. Germline assignment: CDR1 SGHTA and CDR2 FQGNSA. V lost 8 bases and J 3 bases, leaving 5 bases between the germline ends. CDR3 sequence (DNA): TGTGCCAGCGCCGGCTACAATGAGCAGTTCTTC. Protein: CASAGYNEQFF. Combining the CDR3 with reference TRBV7-2 and TRBJ2-1 gives the whole variable domain GAGVSQSPSNKVTEKGKDVELRCDPISGHTALYWYRQSLGQGLEFLIYFQGNSAPDKSGLPSDRFSAERTGGSVSTLTIQRTQQEDSAVYLCASAGYNEQFFGPGTRLTVL.

The rearrangement uses TRBV19 and TRBJ2-1; 9 positions agree with TRBD2. Unmatched junction bases numbered 2, after V lost 6 bases and J lost 5 bases. Germline loops: CDR1 LNHDA, CDR2 SQIVND (reference sequence). The CDR3 has 13 amino acids. As DNA, the CDR3 is TGTGCCAGTAGCAGACTAGCGGACAATGAGCAGTTCTTC. Protein: CASSRLADNEQFF.

This clone was counted a few times. The J gene is TRBJ1-3, the V gene TRBV4-1; D gene ambiguous. The CDR3 totals 14 residues. V lost 5 bases and J lost 7, with 15 bases in between. The germline CDR1 and CDR2 sequences are MGHRA and YSYEKL. The CDR3 is CASSFRVPGNTIYF. DNA for the CDR3: TGCGCCAGCAGCTTTCGGGTCCCGGGGAACACCATATATTTT.

The genes are TRBV5-1 and TRBJ1-4; weak D call: TRBD1 (5 bases). The V gene's germline CDR1 is SGHRS and CDR2 YFSETQ. Trimming removed 4 bases at V and 0 bases at J, with 10 bases between. The CDR3 has 15 amino acids. This chain's CDR3 is CASSDSGTTNEKLFF. CDR3 DNA: TGCGCCAGCAGCGATTCAGGGACAACTAATGAAAAACTGTTTTTT.

This clone was detected only a few times. V and J are TRBV7-9 and TRBJ2-1; unclear D gene. Trimming took off 5 bases at V and 8 bases at J, with 10 bases between the two ends. The germline V gene has CDR1 SEHNR and CDR2 FQNEAQ (reference sequence). The CDR3 covers 12 residues. The CDR3 nucleotides are TGTGCCAGCAGCCAGATCCCCTATGAGCAGTTCTTC. This translates into CASSQIPYEQFF.

The V call is TRBV19, the J call TRBJ1-1, with 10 nucleotides matching TRBD1. This CDR3 contains 16 residues. Germline V lookup: CDR1 LNHDA, CDR2 SQIVND (reference sequence). The V gene end was trimmed by 5 bases and the J gene end by 9 bases; junction bases not matched to a gene: 15. CDR3 protein: CASSPKRQGAKEKAFF. The CDR3 nucleotides are TGTGCCAGTAGTCCAAAGCGACAGGGGGCTAAGGAGAAAGCTTTCTTT.

This rearrangement joins TRBV28 to TRBJ2-5; perhaps TRBD1 as D (5 bases). CDR1 and CDR2 (germline): MDHEN, SYDVKM. Trimming cost V 3 bases and J 5 bases, with 10 bases left between them. This CDR3 contains 13 residues. CDR3 in amino acids: CASSLVGPETQYF. CDR3 DNA sequence: TGTGCCAGCAGTTTGGTGGGGCCGGAGACCCAGTACTTC.

The rearrangement uses TRBV28 and TRBJ1-4, with 7 nucleotides matching TRBD1. The germline CDR1 and CDR2 sequences are MDHEN and SYDVKM. The CDR3 totals 13 residues. Trimming removed 8 bases from V and 3 bases from J; junction bases left unmatched: 3. The DNA for the CDR3 is TGTGCCAGCGGCGGGACAGCTAATGAAAAACTGTTTTTT. This translates into CASGGTANEKLFF.

The chain combines TRBV4-2 with TRBJ1-4; 7 nucleotides match TRBD1. Germline CDR1 is LGHNA and CDR2 is YNFKEQ. V lost 8 bases and J lost 5; bases outside the gene matches: 8. This CDR3 spans 14 amino acids. CDR3 in DNA: TGTGCCAGCGGGTTGACAGGGAGCAATGAAAAACTGTTTTTT. Its translation is CASGLTGSNEKLFF.